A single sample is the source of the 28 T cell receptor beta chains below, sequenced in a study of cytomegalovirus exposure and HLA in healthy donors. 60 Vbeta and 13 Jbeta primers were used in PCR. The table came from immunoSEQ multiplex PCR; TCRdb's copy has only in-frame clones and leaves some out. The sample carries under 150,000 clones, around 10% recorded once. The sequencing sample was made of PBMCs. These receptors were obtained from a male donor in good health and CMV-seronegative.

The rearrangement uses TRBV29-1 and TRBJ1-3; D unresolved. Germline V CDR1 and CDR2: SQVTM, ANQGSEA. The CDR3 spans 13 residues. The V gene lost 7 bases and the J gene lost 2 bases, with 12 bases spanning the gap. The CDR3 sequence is CSAGLNTGNTIYF. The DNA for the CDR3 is TGCAGCGCGGGATTGAATACTGGAAACACCATATATTTT.

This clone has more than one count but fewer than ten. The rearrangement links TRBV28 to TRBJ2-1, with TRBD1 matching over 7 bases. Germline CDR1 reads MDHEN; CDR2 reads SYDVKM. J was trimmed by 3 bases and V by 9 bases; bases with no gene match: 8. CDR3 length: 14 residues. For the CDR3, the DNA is TGTGCCAGTTTCACAGGGGCCCTCTACAATGAGCAGTTCTTC. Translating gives CASFTGALYNEQFF.

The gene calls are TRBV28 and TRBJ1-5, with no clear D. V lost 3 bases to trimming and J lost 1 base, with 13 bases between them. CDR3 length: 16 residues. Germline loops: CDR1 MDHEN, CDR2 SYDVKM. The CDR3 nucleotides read TGTGCCAGCAGTTTGGTCGGACTCCTAAGCAATCAGCCCCAGCATTTT. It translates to CASSLVGLLSNQPQHF.

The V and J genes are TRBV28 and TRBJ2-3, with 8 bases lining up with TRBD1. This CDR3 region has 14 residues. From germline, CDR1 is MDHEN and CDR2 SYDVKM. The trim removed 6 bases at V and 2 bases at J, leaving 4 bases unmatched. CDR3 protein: CASSEDRATDTQYF. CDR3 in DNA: TGTGCCAGCAGCGAGGACAGGGCCACAGATACGCAGTATTTT.

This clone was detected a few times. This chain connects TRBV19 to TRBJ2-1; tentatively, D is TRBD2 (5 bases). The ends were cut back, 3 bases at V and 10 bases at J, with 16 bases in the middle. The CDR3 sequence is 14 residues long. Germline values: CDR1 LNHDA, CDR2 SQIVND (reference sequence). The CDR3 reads CASSMVPGLEEQFF. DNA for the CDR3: TGTGCCAGTAGTATGGTCCCGGGATTAGAAGAGCAGTTCTTC.

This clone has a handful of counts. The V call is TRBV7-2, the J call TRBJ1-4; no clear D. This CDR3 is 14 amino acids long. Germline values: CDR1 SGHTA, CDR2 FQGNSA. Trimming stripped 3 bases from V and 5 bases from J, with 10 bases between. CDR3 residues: CASSFGNRNEKLFF. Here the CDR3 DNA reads TGTGCCAGCAGCTTCGGGAACCGGAATGAAAAACTGTTTTTT.

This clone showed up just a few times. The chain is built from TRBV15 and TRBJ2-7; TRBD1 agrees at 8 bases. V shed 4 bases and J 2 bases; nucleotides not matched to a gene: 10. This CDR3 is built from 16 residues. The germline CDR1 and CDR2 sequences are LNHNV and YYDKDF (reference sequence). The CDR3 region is CATSTSAGTGAYEQYF. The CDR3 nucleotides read TGTGCCACCAGCACCTCCGCGGGGACAGGTGCCTACGAGCAGTACTTC.

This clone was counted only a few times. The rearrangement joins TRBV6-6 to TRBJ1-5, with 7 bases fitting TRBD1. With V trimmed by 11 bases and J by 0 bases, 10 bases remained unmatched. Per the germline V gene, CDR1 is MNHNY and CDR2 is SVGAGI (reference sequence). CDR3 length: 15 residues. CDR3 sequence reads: CAPQGTDNSNQPQHF. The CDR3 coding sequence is TGTGCCCCCCAGGGGACAGATAATAGCAATCAGCCCCAGCATTTT.

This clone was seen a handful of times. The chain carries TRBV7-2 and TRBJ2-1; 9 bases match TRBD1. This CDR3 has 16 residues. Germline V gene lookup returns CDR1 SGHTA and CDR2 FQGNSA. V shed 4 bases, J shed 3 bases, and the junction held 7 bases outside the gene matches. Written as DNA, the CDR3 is TGTGCCAGCAGCTCCTGGACAGGGGAGGGCTACAATGAGCAGTTCTTC. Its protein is CASSSWTGEGYNEQFF.

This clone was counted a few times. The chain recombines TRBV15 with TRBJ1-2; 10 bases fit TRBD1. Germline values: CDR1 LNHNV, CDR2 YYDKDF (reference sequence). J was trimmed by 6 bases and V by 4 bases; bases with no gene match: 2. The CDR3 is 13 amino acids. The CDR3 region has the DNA TGTGCCACCAGCAAAGGGACAGGGGATGGCTACACCTTC. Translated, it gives CATSKGTGDGYTF.

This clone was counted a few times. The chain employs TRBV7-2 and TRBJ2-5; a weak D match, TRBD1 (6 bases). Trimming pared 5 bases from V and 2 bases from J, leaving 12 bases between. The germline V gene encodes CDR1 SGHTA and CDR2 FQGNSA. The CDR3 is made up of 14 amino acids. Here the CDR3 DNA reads TGTGCCAGCAGCGCACAACAGGGTCAAGAGACCCAGTACTTC. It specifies CASSAQQGQETQYF.

The CDR3 coding sequence is TGTGCCAGCAGCTCGGGACAGCTGAACACCGGGGAGCTGTTTTTT. It encodes CASSSGQLNTGELFF. V gene TRBV28 combines with J gene TRBJ2-2, with 7 positions matching TRBD1. This CDR3 region has 15 residues. Germline V gene data show CDR1 as MDHEN and CDR2 as SYDVKM. V lost 6 bases to trimming and J lost 1 base; unmatched junction nucleotides: 5.

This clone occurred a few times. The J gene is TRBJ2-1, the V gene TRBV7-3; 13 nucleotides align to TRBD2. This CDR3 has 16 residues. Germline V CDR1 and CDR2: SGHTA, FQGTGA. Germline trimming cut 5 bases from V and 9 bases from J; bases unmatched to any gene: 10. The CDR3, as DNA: TGTGCCAGCAGCCCCGGGACTAGCGGGATATTGAGTGAGCAGTTCTTC. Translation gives CASSPGTSGILSEQFF.

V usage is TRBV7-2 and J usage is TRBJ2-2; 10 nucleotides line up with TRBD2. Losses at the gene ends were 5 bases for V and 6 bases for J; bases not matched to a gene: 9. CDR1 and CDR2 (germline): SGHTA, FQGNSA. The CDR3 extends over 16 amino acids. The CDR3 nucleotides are TGTGCCAGCAGCCTGTCCGGGACTAGCGTTGCCGGGGAGCTGTTTTTT. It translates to CASSLSGTSVAGELFF.

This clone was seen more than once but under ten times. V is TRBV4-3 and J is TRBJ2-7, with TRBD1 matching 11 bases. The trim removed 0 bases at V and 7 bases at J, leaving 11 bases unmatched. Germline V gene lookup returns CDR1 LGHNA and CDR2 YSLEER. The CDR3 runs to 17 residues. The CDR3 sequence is CASSQDRGTGGSKEQYF. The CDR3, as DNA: TGCGCCAGCAGCCAAGATCGGGGGACAGGGGGTTCAAAGGAGCAGTACTTC.

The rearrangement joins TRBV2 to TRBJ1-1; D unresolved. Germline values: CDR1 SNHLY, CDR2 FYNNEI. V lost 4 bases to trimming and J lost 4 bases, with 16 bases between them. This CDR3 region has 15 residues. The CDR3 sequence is CASSGKGLEGTEAFF. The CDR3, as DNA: TGTGCCAGCAGTGGAAAAGGGTTAGAGGGCACTGAAGCTTTCTTT.

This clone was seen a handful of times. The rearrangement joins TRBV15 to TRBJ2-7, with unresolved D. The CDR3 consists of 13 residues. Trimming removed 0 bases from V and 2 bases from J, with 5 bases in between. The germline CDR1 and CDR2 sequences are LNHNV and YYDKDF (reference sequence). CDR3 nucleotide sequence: TGTGCCACCAGCAGAGATCTCCCCTACGAGCAGTACTTC. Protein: CATSRDLPYEQYF.

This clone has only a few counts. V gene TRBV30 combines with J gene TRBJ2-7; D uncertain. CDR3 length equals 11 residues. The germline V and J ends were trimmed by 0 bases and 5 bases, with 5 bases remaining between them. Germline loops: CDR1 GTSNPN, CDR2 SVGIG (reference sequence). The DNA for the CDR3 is TGTGCCTGGAGTGTACATCACGAGCAGTACTTC. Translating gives CAWSVHHEQYF.

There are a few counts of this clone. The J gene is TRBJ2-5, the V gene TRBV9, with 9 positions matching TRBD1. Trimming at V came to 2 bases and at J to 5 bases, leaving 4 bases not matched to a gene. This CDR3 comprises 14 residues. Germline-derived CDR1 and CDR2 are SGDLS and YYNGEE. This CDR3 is CASSVGTGRETQYF. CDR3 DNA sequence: TGTGCCAGCAGCGTTGGGACAGGGAGGGAGACCCAGTACTTC. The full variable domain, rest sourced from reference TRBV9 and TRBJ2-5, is DSGVTQTPKHLITATGQRVTLRCSPRSGDLSVYWYQQSLDQGLQFLIQYYNGEERAKGNILERFSAQQFPDLHSELNLSSLELGDSALYFCASSVGTGRETQYFGPGTRLLVL.

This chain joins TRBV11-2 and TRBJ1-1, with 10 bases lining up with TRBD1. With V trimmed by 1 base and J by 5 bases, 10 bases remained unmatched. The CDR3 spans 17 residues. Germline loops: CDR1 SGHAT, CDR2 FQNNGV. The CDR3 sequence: CASSLGPPGQGWTEAFF. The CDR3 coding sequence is TGTGCCAGCAGCTTAGGCCCCCCGGGACAGGGGTGGACTGAAGCTTTCTTT.

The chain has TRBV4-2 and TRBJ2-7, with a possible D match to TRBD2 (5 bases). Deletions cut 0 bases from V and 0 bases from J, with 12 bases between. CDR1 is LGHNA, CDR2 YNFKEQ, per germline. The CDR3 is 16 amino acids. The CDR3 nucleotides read TGTGCCAGCAGCCAAGATACGCGGGCTACCTCCTACGAGCAGTACTTC. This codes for CASSQDTRATSYEQYF.

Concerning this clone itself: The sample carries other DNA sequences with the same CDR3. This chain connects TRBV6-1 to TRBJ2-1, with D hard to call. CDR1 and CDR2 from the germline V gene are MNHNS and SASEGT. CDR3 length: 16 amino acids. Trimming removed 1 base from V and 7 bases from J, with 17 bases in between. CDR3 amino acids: CASSEGAHAIANEQFF. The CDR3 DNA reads TGTGCCAGCAGTGAAGGCGCCCACGCAATTGCGAATGAGCAGTTCTTC.

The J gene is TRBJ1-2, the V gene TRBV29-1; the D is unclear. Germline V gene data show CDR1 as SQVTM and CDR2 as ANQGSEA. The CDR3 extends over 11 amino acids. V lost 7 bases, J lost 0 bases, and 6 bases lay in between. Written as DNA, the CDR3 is TGCAGCGGGCAGACTAACTATGGCTACACCTTC. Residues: CSGQTNYGYTF. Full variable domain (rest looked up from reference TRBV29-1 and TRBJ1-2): SAVISQKPSRDICQRGTSLTIQCQVDSQVTMMFWYRQQPGQSLTLIATANQGSEATYESGFVIDKFPISRPNLTFSTLTVSNMSPEDSSIYLCSGQTNYGYTFGSGTRLTVV.

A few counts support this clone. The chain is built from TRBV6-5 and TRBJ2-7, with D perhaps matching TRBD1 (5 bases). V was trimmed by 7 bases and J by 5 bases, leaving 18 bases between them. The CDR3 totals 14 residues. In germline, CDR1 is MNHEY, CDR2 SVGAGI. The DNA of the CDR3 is TGTGCCAGCAAGGGGCGCGCAAGGTCCCACGAGCAGTACTTC. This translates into CASKGRARSHEQYF.

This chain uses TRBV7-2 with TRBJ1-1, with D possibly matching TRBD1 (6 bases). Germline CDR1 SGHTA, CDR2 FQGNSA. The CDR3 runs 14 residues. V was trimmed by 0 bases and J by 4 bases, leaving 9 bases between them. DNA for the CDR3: TGTGCCAGCAGCTTAGCATTCAGGGGCACTGAAGCTTTCTTT. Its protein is CASSLAFRGTEAFF.

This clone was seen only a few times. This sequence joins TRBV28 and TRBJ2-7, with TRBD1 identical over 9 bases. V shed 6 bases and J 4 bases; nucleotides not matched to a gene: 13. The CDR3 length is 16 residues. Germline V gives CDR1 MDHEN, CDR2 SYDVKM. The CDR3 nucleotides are TGTGCCAGCAGAAAAAGACCGGGACAGGGTGGTTACGAGCAGTACTTC. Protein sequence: CASRKRPGQGGYEQYF.

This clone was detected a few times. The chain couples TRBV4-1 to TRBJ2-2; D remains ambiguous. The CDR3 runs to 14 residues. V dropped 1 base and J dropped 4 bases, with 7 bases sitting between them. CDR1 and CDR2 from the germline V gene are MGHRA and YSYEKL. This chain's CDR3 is CASSQASFTGELFF. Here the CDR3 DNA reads TGCGCCAGCAGCCAAGCGAGTTTCACCGGGGAGCTGTTTTTT.

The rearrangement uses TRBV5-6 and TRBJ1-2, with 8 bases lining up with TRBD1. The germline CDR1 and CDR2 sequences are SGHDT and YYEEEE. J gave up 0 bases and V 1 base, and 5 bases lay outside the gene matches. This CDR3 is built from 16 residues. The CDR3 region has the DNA TGTGCCAGCAGCTTGACCCGACAGGGGCCTAACTATGGCTACACCTTC. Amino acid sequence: CASSLTRQGPNYGYTF.